These 3 T cell receptor beta chains came from one sample sequenced in a study of T cells after posttransplantation cyclophosphamide. Repertoires were generated with immunoSEQ multiplex PCR, while TCRdb's copy carries only in-frame clones and drops some. This sample has some 39,000 clones, each found more than once. Source material: PBMCs. The receptors derive from a girl under 18 in good health, CMV-negative, and a related stem cell transplant donor.

In its sample, this clone was seen a few times. This chain joins TRBV9 and TRBJ2-1; 7 nucleotides align to TRBD1. This CDR3 spans 19 amino acids. After removal of 0 bases from V and 2 bases from J, the junction contained 14 bases not matched to a gene. Germline V gene sequence: CDR1 SGDLS, CDR2 YYNGEE. The CDR3 sequence is CASSVAPLPGQSTYNEQFF. CDR3 nucleotide sequence: TGTGCCAGCAGCGTAGCCCCCCTCCCGGGACAGTCTACCTACAATGAGCAGTTCTTC.

This clone has only a few counts. The chain is built from TRBV10-2 and TRBJ2-1; 15 bases are a match to TRBD2. Germline lookup yields CDR1 WSHSY and CDR2 SAAADI. V was pared by 9 bases and J by 9 bases, with 6 bases of the junction left unmatched. The CDR3 length is 14 residues. CDR3 sequence reads: CASGLAGGRGEQFF. In DNA form, the CDR3 reads TGCGCCAGTGGACTAGCGGGGGGGCGGGGTGAGCAGTTCTTC.

The chain couples TRBV27 to TRBJ2-4; 7 nucleotides line up with TRBD2. Germline CDR1 reads MNHEY; CDR2 reads SMNVEV (reference sequence). Unmatched junction bases numbered 5, after V lost 3 bases and J lost 6 bases. This CDR3 has 14 residues. DNA for the CDR3: TGTGCCAGCAGTTTGCGGCGGGAGTTAAACATTCAGTACTTC. Residues: CASSLRRELNIQYF.